What follows is one TCR beta chain and its context. The CDR3 length is 16 residues. V lost 0 bases, J lost 0 bases, and 6 bases lay in between. Germline lookup yields CDR1 MNHNY and CDR2 SVGAGI (reference sequence). The sample belongs to a study of blood T cells in healthy people across ages. Alongside a J-beta primer mix, a sample-barcoded 5' primer served in a second PCR lasting roughly 6 to 12 cycles. TCRdb re-called the 5' RACE reads with MiXCR, one entry per CDR3 protein. The sample lists almost 1 million distinct CDR3 sequences; about 53% were seen once. This chain links TRBV6-6 with TRBJ2-6; no clear D. The TCR was taken from a woman in her fifties or sixties in good health. The sample comprised blood. CDR3 in DNA: TGTGCCAGCAGTTACTCGATAGGCTCTGGGGCCAACGTCCTGACTTTC. It yields the protein CASSYSIGSGANVLTF.